The present TCR beta chain was sequenced within a study of shared clonotypes between healthy human individuals. The study, taken as a whole, reports: Clonotypes that were shared across a handful of donors made up around 5% of naive CD4 clonotypes. Sampling included only blood; tissue repertoires likely differ. Non-shared clonotypes had lower generation probabilities than clonotypes shared by all four sorted-subset donors.

This clone was observed once. Its antigen is not identified. Germline CDR1 and CDR2: MNHEY and SMNVEV (reference sequence). Trimming removed 6 bases from V and 0 bases from J, with 15 bases in between. The CDR3 is made up of 16 amino acids. Assay: immunoSEQ multiplex PCR; the TCRdb copy retains only in-frame clones and omits some. The table shows approximately 340,000 clones, with approximately 74% occurring only once. This TCR was recovered from a man aged 25 to 40 in good health. What was sequenced was memory CD4+ T cells sorted from blood. Subset specified: CD45RA-negative fraction. V gene TRBV27 combines with J gene TRBJ2-1; D is possibly TRBD2 (6 bases). The CDR3 DNA follows: TGTGCCAGCAGACCTTCAGGACTAACCTCCTACAATGAGCAGTTCTTC. Amino acid sequence: CASRPSGLTSYNEQFF.